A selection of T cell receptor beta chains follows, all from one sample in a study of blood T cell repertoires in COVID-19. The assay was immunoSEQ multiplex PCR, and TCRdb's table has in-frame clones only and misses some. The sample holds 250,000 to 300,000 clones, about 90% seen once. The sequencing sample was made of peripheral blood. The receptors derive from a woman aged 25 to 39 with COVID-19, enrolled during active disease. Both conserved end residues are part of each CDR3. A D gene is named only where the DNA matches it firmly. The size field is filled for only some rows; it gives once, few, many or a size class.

CASSGTGGNEQYF | TGCGCCAGCTCCGGGACAGGGGGGAACGAGCAGTACTTC | TRBV4-1 | TRBD1 | TRBJ2-7 | -
CASSESVPDKGNTEAFF | TGCGCCAGCAGTGAGTCTGTACCGGACAAGGGGAACACTGAAGCTTTCTTT | TRBV10-1 | - | TRBJ1-1 | -
CASSHLTSGGRDTQYF | TGTGCCAGCAGCCACCTTACTAGCGGGGGGCGCGATACGCAGTATTTT | TRBV4-2 | TRBD2 | TRBJ2-3 | -
CASSQMGHLMAGELFF | TGTGCCAGCAGTCAGATGGGACATCTCATGGCCGGGGAGCTGTTTTTT | TRBV14 | - | TRBJ2-2 | -
CASSPREAVPLGNSPLHF | TGTGCCAGCAGCCCAAGGGAGGCAGTCCCCTTGGGGAATTCACCCCTCCACTTT | TRBV5-4 | - | TRBJ1-6 | -
CASSNSGGQGSSYEQYF | TGTGCCAGCAGCAATTCCGGGGGACAGGGAAGCTCCTACGAGCAGTACTTC | TRBV21-1 | - | TRBJ2-7 | once
CASSQAGGEDTQYF | TGTGCCAGCAGCCAAGCAGGGGGTGAAGATACGCAGTATTTT | TRBV3-1/TRBV3-2 | TRBD1 | TRBJ2-3 | -
CASSPGGGSNQPQHF | TGTGCCAGCAGCCCGGGAGGGGGCAGCAATCAGCCCCAGCATTTT | TRBV2 | TRBD1 | TRBJ1-5 | few
CASSFSGVIWETQYF | TGTGCCAGCAGCTTTTCAGGGGTGATTTGGGAGACCCAGTACTTC | TRBV11-2 | - | TRBJ2-5 | -
CAWSRDGTGGFGNTIYF | TGTGCCTGGAGTCGCGATGGGACAGGGGGTTTTGGAAACACCATATATTTT | TRBV30 | TRBD1 | TRBJ1-3 | -
CASSIAARPSGQPQHF | TGTGCCAGTAGTATAGCAGCCAGGCCTAGCGGTCAGCCCCAGCATTTT | TRBV19 | - | TRBJ1-5 | -
CASSIGDFLDTQYF | TGTGCCAGTAGTATAGGGGACTTCCTAGATACGCAGTATTTT | TRBV19 | - | TRBJ2-3 | -
CASSPPETGGTGELFF | TGTGCCAGCTCACCACCAGAGACAGGGGGCACCGGGGAGCTGTTTTTT | TRBV18 | TRBD1 | TRBJ2-2 | -
CASSQKGAPWAAFF | TGTGCCAGCAGCCAAAAAGGGGCGCCCTGGGCAGCTTTCTTT | TRBV6-5 | - | TRBJ1-1 | -
CASSWTRDLGEKLFF | TGTGCCAGCAGCTGGACGAGGGACTTAGGTGAAAAACTGTTTTTT | TRBV5-6 | - | TRBJ1-4 | -
CASTFGGLDTDTQYF | TGTGCCAGCACCTTCGGGGGATTGGACACAGATACGCAGTATTTT | TRBV5-5 | - | TRBJ2-3 | -
CASSTLPGQGAETQYF | TGTGCCAGTAGTACCCTCCCGGGACAGGGGGCAGAGACCCAGTACTTC | TRBV19 | TRBD1 | TRBJ2-5 | once
CASSKRQTTTVSHF | TGTGCCAGCAGCAAAAGGCAGACTACTACGGTTTCCCACTTT | TRBV21-1 | - | TRBJ1-6 | -
CATKSWTGAQETQYF | TGTGCCACTAAGAGCTGGACAGGGGCCCAAGAGACCCAGTACTTC | TRBV28 | TRBD1 | TRBJ2-5 | -
CASSHRQGAAYGYTF | TGTGCCAGCAGCCACCGGCAGGGGGCTGCCTATGGCTACACCTTC | TRBV7-9 | TRBD1 | TRBJ1-2 | -
CASSLWQDYGYTF | TGTGCCAGCAGTTTGTGGCAGGACTATGGCTACACCTTC | TRBV12-3/TRBV12-4 | - | TRBJ1-2 | -
CASSLQGATEAFF | TGTGCCAGCAGCCTACAGGGGGCAACTGAAGCTTTCTTT | TRBV5-6 | TRBD1 | TRBJ1-1 | -
CASSLVLGGEESPLHF | TGTGCCAGCAGCTTAGTTTTAGGGGGGGAGGAATCACCCCTCCACTTT | TRBV7-2 | - | TRBJ1-6 | -
CASSSLARSSGEQFF | TGTGCCAGCAGCTCGCTAGCTCGTTCCTCCGGTGAGCAGTTCTTC | TRBV11-2 | - | TRBJ2-1 | -
CASTMEGRFGYTF | TGTGCCAGCACCATGGAGGGGAGGTTTGGCTACACCTTC | TRBV7-2 | - | TRBJ1-2 | -
CAWSLGDNSPLHF | TGTGCCTGGAGTCTAGGGGATAATTCACCCCTCCACTTT | TRBV30 | - | TRBJ1-6 | -
CASSIAGEHTDTQYF | TGTGCCAGTAGTATAGCGGGGGAACACACAGATACGCAGTATTTT | TRBV19 | - | TRBJ2-3 | -
CASSLDRAEVTEAFF | TGTGCCAGCAGCTTAGATCGGGCGGAGGTCACTGAAGCTTTCTTT | TRBV11-2 | - | TRBJ1-1 | -
CASSLGVEPLHF | TGCGCCAGCAGCCTAGGGGTTGAACCCCTCCACTTT | TRBV5-1 | - | TRBJ1-6 | few
CASSRTGGGYTF | TGTGCCAGCAGCCGGACAGGGGGGGGCTACACCTTC | TRBV3-1/TRBV3-2 | TRBD1 | TRBJ1-2 | -
CASSTLGGRKATRQETQYF | TGTGCCAGCAGTACCTTGGGGGGGCGAAAGGCAACGCGCCAAGAGACCCAGTACTTC | TRBV3-1/TRBV3-2 | - | TRBJ2-5 | -
CASSDPPGTDINQPQHF | TGCGCCAGCAGTGACCCCCCTGGGACAGACATTAATCAGCCCCAGCATTTT | TRBV10-2 | TRBD1 | TRBJ1-5 | -
CASSKLTATQETQYF | TGTGCCAGCAGCAAACTGACAGCCACCCAAGAGACCCAGTACTTC | TRBV3-1/TRBV3-2 | - | TRBJ2-5 | -
CASSYSTVWSEAFF | TGTGCCAGCAGTTACTCGACAGTGTGGAGTGAAGCTTTCTTT | TRBV6-5 | - | TRBJ1-1 | -
CASRGQGGGEKLFF | TGTGCCAGCAGGGGACAGGGGGGAGGTGAAAAACTGTTTTTT | TRBV27 | TRBD1 | TRBJ1-4 | -
CASSAGRGGKLYEQYF | TGTGCCAGCAGTGCCGGCCGGGGCGGGAAACTCTACGAGCAGTACTTC | TRBV6-1 | - | TRBJ2-7 | -